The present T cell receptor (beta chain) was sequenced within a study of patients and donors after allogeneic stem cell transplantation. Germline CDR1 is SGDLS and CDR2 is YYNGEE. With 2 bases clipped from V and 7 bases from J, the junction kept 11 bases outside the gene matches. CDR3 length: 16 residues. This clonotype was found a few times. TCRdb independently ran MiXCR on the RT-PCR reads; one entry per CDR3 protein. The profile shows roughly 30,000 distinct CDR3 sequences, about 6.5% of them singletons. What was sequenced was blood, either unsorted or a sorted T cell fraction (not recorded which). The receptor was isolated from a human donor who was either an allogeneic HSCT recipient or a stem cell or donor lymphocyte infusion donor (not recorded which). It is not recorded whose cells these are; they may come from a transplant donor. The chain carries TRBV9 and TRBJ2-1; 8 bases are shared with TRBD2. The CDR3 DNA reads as TGTGCCAGCAGCGTCACCCTCCTCGGGACTAGGAATGAGCAGTTCTTC. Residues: CASSVTLLGTRNEQFF.